A selection of T cell receptor beta chains follows, all from one sample in a study of radiation and T cells in renal cell carcinoma. Sequencing used immunoSEQ multiplex PCR; TCRdb keeps in-frame clones, though not all of them. The table includes about 150,000 clones, about 91% detected once. This material consisted of blood, taken from a patient whose treatment included radiotherapy and nephrectomy. All receptors come from a woman aged 50 to 60 with renal cell carcinoma. Each CDR3 is given with its conserved first and last residue.

v_call	cdr3_length	j_call	cdr3_aa
TRBV10-3	15	TRBJ2-5	CAIGTSGSSQETQYF
TRBV5-8	15	TRBJ1-5	CASSFSPPGGQPQHF
TRBV5-1	17	TRBJ1-1	CASSPYLGAGANTEAFF
TRBV7-8	12	TRBJ1-2	CASSPGNYGYTF
TRBV5-1	15	TRBJ1-5	CASSLSDSSNQPQHF
TRBV7-7	15	TRBJ2-2	CASSPGTGNTGELFF
TRBV6-1	13	TRBJ2-2	CASSEEGIGELFF
TRBV6-5	15	TRBJ2-3	CASSLQGVTADTQYF
TRBV7-9	14	TRBJ2-5	CASSARTAGDTQYF
TRBV12-5	15	TRBJ2-1	CASVGQDRSDNEQFF
TRBV6-5	15	TRBJ2-7	CASSRRQASTYEQYF
TRBV7-9	15	TRBJ1-1	CASIKGGSKTTEAFF
TRBV5-1	14	TRBJ1-1	CASSQSTGSTEAFF
TRBV7-2	12	TRBJ1-2	CASSPDGYGYTF
TRBV5-6	14	TRBJ1-1	CASSLQGSNTEAFF
TRBV7-7	12	TRBJ1-3	CASSFRRNTIYF
TRBV4-2	19	TRBJ2-1	CASSPLGGGGIRSYNEQFF
TRBV18	15	TRBJ2-5	CASSPIAGGQETQYF
TRBV25-1	15	TRBJ1-3	CASSESQLSGNTIYF
TRBV11-3	13	TRBJ2-1	CASSPEKYNEQFF
TRBV6-5	15	TRBJ2-2	CASTPRGGYTGELFF
TRBV6-5	14	TRBJ1-4	CASRQNPTNEKLFF
TRBV7-6	16	TRBJ2-3	CASSLAWKQVGDTQYF
TRBV4-3	14	TRBJ2-5	CASSQDSGVETQYF
TRBV5-1	14	TRBJ1-1	CASSGGTVNTEAFF
TRBV7-3	13	TRBJ2-2	CASSLNWDPRVFF
TRBV7-9	16	TRBJ2-1	CASSLVGRYEVNEQFF
TRBV9	14	TRBJ1-4	CASSVAREGEKLFF
TRBV6-6	15	TRBJ1-5	CASTLDGLSNQPQHF
TRBV19	15	TRBJ2-5	CASSITGVSQETQYF
TRBV7-3	13	TRBJ1-1	CASSRYQNTEAFF
TRBV9	13	TRBJ1-3	CASSSLSGNTIYF
TRBV2	15	TRBJ2-5	CASSELGGGLETQYF